The T cell receptor (beta chain) described here comes from a study of shared clonotypes between healthy human individuals. The germline V gene has CDR1 SEHNR and CDR2 FQNEAQ (reference sequence). The CDR3 has 17 amino acids. Trimming removed 4 bases at V and 2 bases at J, with 20 bases between. Clones were read by immunoSEQ multiplex PCR, and TCRdb kept only the in-frame ones, dropping some. Found here are over 2,000,000 clones, 93% of them singletons; the top ten hold more than 1.5%. This clone was counted between two and nine times. CD8 cells classed as naive were CD45RO-negative and positively selected for CCR7, excluding terminally differentiated effector memory CD45RA+ cells.

Sequencing used naive CD8+ T cells from PBMCs. This sequence was found in a man younger than 30 in good health. Some clones in this sample may be carry-over from other donors' samples. This chain connects TRBV7-9 to TRBJ1-2; TRBD1 might be the D (5 bases). The chain's CDR3 is CASSSLIGGPVNYGYTF. In DNA, the CDR3 is TGTGCCAGCAGCTCCCTGATCGGGGGACCGGTGAACTATGGCTACACCTTC.